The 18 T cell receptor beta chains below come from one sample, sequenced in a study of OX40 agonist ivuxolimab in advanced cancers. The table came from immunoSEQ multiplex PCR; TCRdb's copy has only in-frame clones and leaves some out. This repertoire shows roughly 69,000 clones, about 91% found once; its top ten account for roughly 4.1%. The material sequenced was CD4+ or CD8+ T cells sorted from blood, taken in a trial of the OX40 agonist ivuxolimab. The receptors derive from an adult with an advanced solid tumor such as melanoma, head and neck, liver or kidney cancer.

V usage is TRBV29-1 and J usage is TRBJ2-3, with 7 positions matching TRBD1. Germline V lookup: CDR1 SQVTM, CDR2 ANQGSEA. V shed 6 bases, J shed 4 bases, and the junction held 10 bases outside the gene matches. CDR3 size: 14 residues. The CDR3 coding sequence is TGCAGCGTACCTGACAGGGTAGATGCAGATACGCAGTATTTT. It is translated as CSVPDRVDADTQYF.

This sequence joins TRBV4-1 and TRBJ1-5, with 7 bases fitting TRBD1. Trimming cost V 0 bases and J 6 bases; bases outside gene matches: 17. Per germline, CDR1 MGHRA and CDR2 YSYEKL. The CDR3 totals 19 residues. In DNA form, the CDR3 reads TGCGCCAGCAGCCAAGATGAGGGGCAGGGGGGAATATGGGGTCAGCCCCAGCATTTT. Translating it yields CASSQDEGQGGIWGQPQHF.

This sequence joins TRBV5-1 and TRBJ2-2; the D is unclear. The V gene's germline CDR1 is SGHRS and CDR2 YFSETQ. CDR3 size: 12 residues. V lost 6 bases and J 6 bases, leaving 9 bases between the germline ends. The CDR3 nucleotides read TGCGCCAGCAACCCTGGTTCCGGGGAGCTGTTTTTT. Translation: CASNPGSGELFF.

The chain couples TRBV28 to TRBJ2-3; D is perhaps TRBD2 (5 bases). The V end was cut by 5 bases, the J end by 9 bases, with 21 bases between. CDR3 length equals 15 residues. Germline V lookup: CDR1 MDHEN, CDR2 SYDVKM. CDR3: CASSPLEGPRKTQYF. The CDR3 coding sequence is TGTGCCAGCAGTCCACTAGAAGGGCCTCGGAAGACGCAGTATTTT.

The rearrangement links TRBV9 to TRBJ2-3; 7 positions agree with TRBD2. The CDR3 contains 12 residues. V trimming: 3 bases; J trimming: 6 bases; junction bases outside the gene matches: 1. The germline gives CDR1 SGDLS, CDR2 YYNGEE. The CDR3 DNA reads TGTGCCAGCAGCGAACTAGCGGATACGCAGTATTTT. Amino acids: CASSELADTQYF.

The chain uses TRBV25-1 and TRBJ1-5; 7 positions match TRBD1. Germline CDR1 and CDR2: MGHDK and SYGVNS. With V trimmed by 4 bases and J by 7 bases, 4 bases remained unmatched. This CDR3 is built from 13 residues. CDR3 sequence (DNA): TGTGCCAGCAGTGGACAGGGCGTACAGCCCCAGCATTTT. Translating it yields CASSGQGVQPQHF.

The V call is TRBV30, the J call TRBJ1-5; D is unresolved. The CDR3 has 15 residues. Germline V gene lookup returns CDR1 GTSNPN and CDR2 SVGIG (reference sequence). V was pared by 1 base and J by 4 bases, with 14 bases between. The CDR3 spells CAWSARLSGNQPQHF. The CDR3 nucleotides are TGTGCCTGGAGTGCCAGGTTGTCGGGTAATCAGCCCCAGCATTTT. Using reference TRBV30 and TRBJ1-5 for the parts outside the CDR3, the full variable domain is SQTIHQWPATLVQPVGSPLSLECTVEGTSNPNLYWYRQAAGRGLQLLFYSVGIGQISSEVPQNLSASRPQDRQFILSSKKLLLSDSGFYLCAWSARLSGNQPQHFGDGTRLSIL.

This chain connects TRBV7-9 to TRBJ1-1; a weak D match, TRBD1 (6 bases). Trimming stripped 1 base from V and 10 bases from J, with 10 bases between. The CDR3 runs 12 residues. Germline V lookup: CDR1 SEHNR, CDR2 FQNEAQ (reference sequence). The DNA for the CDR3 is TGTGCCAGCAGCTTAGGGGGGCCGGGAGCTTTCTTT. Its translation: CASSLGGPGAFF.

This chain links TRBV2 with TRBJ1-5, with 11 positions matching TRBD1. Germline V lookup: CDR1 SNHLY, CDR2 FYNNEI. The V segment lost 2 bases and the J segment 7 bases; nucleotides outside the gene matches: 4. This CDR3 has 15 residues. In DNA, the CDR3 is TGTGCCAGCAGTGAATGGGACAGGGGGGCGCAGCCCCAGCATTTT. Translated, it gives CASSEWDRGAQPQHF.

For the CDR3, the DNA is TGTGCCAGCAGTTCGGGACAGCTCCAAGAGACCCAGTACTTC. This codes for CASSSGQLQETQYF. The chain links TRBV28 to TRBJ2-5; TRBD1 matches at 7 bases. The CDR3 extends over 14 amino acids. V lost 4 bases and J lost 1; bases outside the gene matches: 3. From germline, CDR1 is MDHEN and CDR2 SYDVKM. The full variable domain, with the rest looked up from reference TRBV28 and TRBJ2-5, is DVKVTQSSRYLVKRTGEKVFLECVQDMDHENMFWYRQDPGLGLRLIYFSYDVKMKEKGDIPEGYSVSREKKERFSLILESASTNQTSMYLCASSSGQLQETQYFGPGTRLLVL.

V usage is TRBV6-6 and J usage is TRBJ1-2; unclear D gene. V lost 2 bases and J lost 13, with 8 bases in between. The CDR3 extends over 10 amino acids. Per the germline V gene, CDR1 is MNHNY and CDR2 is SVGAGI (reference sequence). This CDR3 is CASSYGVVTF. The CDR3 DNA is TGTGCCAGCAGTTACGGGGTAGTCACCTTC.

The DNA for the CDR3 is TGCGCCAGCAGTGTGCGACAGTACACCGGGGAGCTGTTTTTT. Translating it yields CASSVRQYTGELFF. This chain links TRBV10-1 with TRBJ2-2; TRBD1 is a possible D gene (5 bases). Trimming cost V 4 bases and J 3 bases, with 9 bases left between them. The CDR3 is 14 residues long. The germline CDR1 and CDR2 sequences are WNHNN and SYGVQD (reference sequence).

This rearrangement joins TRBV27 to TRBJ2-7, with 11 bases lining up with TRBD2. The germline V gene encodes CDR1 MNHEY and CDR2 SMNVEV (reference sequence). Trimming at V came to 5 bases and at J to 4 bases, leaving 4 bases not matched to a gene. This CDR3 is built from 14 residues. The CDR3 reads CASSPGLAVYEQYF. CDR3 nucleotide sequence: TGTGCCAGCAGTCCGGGACTAGCGGTATACGAGCAGTACTTC.

DNA of the CDR3: TGTGCCACACAGGAACAAGATCAGCCCCAGCATTTT. This encodes CATQEQDQPQHF. The rearrangement joins TRBV19 to TRBJ1-5; possible D gene TRBD1, 5 bases. Germline V CDR1 and CDR2: LNHDA, SQIVND (reference sequence). Trimming stripped 10 bases from V and 5 bases from J, with 12 bases between. The CDR3 sequence is 12 residues long.

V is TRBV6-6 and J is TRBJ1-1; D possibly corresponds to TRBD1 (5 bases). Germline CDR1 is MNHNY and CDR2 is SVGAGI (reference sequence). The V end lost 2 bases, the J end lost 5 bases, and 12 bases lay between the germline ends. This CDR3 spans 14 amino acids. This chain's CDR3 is CASSYADMGTEAFF. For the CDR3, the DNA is TGTGCCAGCAGTTACGCGGACATGGGGACTGAAGCTTTCTTT.

This CDR3 reads CASSQGTVGYNEQFF. CDR3 DNA sequence: TGTGCCAGCAGCCAGGGGACTGTAGGGTACAATGAGCAGTTCTTC. The rearrangement joins TRBV7-3 to TRBJ2-1, with D tentatively TRBD1 or TRBD2 (6 bases each). CDR1 and CDR2 (germline): SGHTA, FQGTGA. CDR3 size: 15 residues. V shed 5 bases and J shed 4 bases, with 15 bases lying between them.

CDR3 protein: CASQELTGASRETQYF. CDR3 in DNA: TGTGCCAGCCAAGAACTGACAGGGGCATCAAGAGAGACCCAGTACTTC. V gene TRBV7-9 combines with J gene TRBJ2-5, with 8 bases lining up with TRBD1. Germline CDR1 SEHNR, CDR2 FQNEAQ (reference sequence). Trimming cost V 8 bases and J 4 bases; bases outside gene matches: 15. The CDR3 extends over 16 amino acids. Full variable domain (rest looked up from reference TRBV7-9 and TRBJ2-5): DTGVSQNPRHKITKRGQNVTFRCDPISEHNRLYWYRQTLGQGPEFLTYFQNEAQLEKSRLLSDRFSAERPKGSFSTLEIQRTEQGDSAMYLCASQELTGASRETQYFGPGTRLLVL.

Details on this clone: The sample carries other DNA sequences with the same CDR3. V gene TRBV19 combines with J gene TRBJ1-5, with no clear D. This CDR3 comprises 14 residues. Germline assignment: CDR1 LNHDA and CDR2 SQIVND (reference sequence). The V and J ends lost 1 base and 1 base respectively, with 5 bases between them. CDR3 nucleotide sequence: TGTGCCAGTAGTATAGGTGGAAGCAATCAGCCCCAGCATTTT. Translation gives CASSIGGSNQPQHF.